This record concerns one T cell receptor beta chain sequence. Its antigen remains unknown. The data belong to a study of cytomegalovirus exposure and HLA in healthy donors. Regarding the study as a whole: With high specificity and sensitivity, the classifier reportedly diagnosed cytomegalovirus status. Cytomegalovirus association was listed for 164 TCR beta chains. Most TCRs appeared rarely, but some public TCRs recurred in many donors.

Generated by immunoSEQ multiplex PCR, the TCRdb table keeps only in-frame clones and is missing some. The data show about 160,000 clones, 75% to 90% seen once. The germline V gene has CDR1 SGHVS and CDR2 FQNEAQ. This CDR3 is 14 amino acids long. Trimming pared 0 bases from V and 5 bases from J, leaving 10 bases between. The TCR sequence derives from a woman aged 18-29 years in good health and CMV-seronegative. Sequenced input: PBMCs. The chain employs TRBV7-8 and TRBJ1-2, with D possibly TRBD1 on 5 matching bases. CDR3 protein: CASSLAQGSYGYTF. CDR3 DNA: TGTGCCAGCAGCTTAGCGCAGGGCTCGTATGGCTACACCTTC.